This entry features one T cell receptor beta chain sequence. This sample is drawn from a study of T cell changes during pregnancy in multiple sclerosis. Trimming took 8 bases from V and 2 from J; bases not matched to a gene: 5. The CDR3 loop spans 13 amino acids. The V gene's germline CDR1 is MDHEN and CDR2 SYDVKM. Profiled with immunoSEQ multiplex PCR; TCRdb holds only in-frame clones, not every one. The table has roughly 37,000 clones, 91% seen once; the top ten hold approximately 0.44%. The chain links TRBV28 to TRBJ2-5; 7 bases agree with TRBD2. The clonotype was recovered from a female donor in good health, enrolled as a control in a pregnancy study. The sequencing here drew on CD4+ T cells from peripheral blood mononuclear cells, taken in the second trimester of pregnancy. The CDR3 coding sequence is TGTGCCAGCGGGCAGGGAGGGCAAGAGACCCAGTACTTC. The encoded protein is CASGQGGQETQYF.